Included here is one TCR beta chain sequence, with context. Its specificity is unknown. Generated by immunoSEQ multiplex PCR, the TCRdb table keeps only in-frame clones and is missing some. The sample carries some 57,000 clones, 80% to 85% recorded once. Germline trimming cut 5 bases from V and 5 bases from J; bases unmatched to any gene: 9. The CDR3 is made up of 15 amino acids. Germline CDR1 SGHTA, CDR2 FQGNSA. The record originates from a study of a mutant IDH1 vaccine in newly diagnosed glioma. Whole-study context: Vaccination followed radiotherapy alone by 4-6 weeks, or accompanied temozolomide cycles. Study outcomes and limitations: Vaccine-induced responses were seen in 85% to 95% of patients, spanning several MHC alleles.

Time point reported: week 35, safety follow-up. Alongside topical imiquimod, each dose of vaccine comprised 300 ug of mutant IDH1 20-mer peptide. Patients in the study were vaccinated eight times, receiving shots in weeks 1, 3, 5, 7, 11, 15, 19 and 23. The chain employs TRBV7-2 and TRBJ2-5; TRBD1 aligns across 9 bases. The TCR sequence derives from a woman aged 18-30 years with glioma. The sequences come from PBMCs, collected from a glioma patient whose treatment included an IDH1 peptide vaccine. Written as DNA, the CDR3 is TGTGCCAGCAGCCCACCGGGACAGGGTGAGGAGACCCAGTACTTC. It specifies CASSPPGQGEETQYF.